Shown below are 2 T cell receptor beta chains from a single sample sequenced in a study of T-cell reconstitution after alpha-beta-depleted transplantation in children (dated by TCRdb to the mid-2010s). The sample's treatment or condition, from its label and the paper: allogeneic hematopoietic cell transplantation with graft depleted of TCRalphabeta T cells and CD19 B cells. Library preparation was by PCR. The sample was run on an Illumina HiSeq 2500. TCR libraries were prepared with molecular barcoding, using unique molecular identifiers to normalize TCRbeta repertoire quantification. TCRdb reanalyzed the raw reads on its own, using fastp at Q25 for trimming and MiXCR for clone calling, and kept in-frame beta chains. For every CDR3 protein sequence, its rows merge into one entry that carries the most common genes and DNA. The sample contains about 590,000 distinct CDR3 sequences, 10% to 15% of them found a single time. The top ten hold about 2% of the sample.

Sequencing was performed on PBMCs, mostly from graft donor cells, taken 360 days after TCRalphabeta/CD19-depleted stem cell transplant. Source of these receptors: a male patient between 5 and 17 years old who had a stem cell transplant for acute myeloid leukemia, so the T cells may come from the graft donor.

This clonotype has a handful of counts. The chain employs TRBV7-2 and TRBJ2-7; D gene uncertain. Trimming cost V 2 bases and J 7 bases, with 15 bases left between them. The length of the CDR3 is 14 residues. Germline CDR1 SGHTA, CDR2 FQGNSA. CDR3 in DNA: TGTGCCAGCAGCTTAATCGCCAGGAAGTCTGAGCAGTACTTC. Translated: CASSLIARKSEQYF.

This clonotype was picked up many times. The chain joins TRBV29-1 to TRBJ2-7; D is ambiguous. With 1 base removed from V and 7 bases from J, the gap between germline ends came to 11 bases. The CDR3 sequence is 12 residues long. In germline, CDR1 is SQVTM, CDR2 ANQGSEA. DNA of the CDR3: TGCAGCGTTGAAGCTGGCAGGCAAGAGCAGTACTTC. It translates to CSVEAGRQEQYF.